A single sample is the source of the 5 T cell receptor beta chains below, sequenced in a study of blood T cell repertoires in COVID-19. The repertoire was sequenced with immunoSEQ multiplex PCR; TCRdb's copy has only in-frame clones and lacks some. The top ten hold around 11% of the sample, which has over 65,000 clones, 80% seen once. Sequences were obtained from peripheral blood. These receptor sequences come from a woman aged 40 to 55 with active or convalescent COVID-19.

This chain joins TRBV15 and TRBJ1-5; no definite D call. The CDR3 is made up of 16 amino acids. V was pared by 0 bases and J by 0 bases, with 9 bases between. Germline CDR1 reads LNHNV; CDR2 reads YYDKDF (reference sequence). CDR3 DNA sequence: TGTGCCACCAGCAGAGATCGGGGTTATAGCAATCAGCCCCAGCATTTT. This codes for CATSRDRGYSNQPQHF.

This clone has a single count. The chain is built from TRBV19 and TRBJ2-7; TRBD2 aligns across 10 bases. Germline loops: CDR1 LNHDA, CDR2 SQIVND (reference sequence). Unmatched junction bases numbered 11, after V lost 4 bases and J lost 2 bases. CDR3 length: 17 amino acids. The CDR3 DNA reads TGTGCCAGTAGTACTTCAATGCTAGCGGGAGAGACCTACGAGCAGTACTTC. Its translation is CASSTSMLAGETYEQYF.

The genes are TRBV11-2 and TRBJ1-4; weak D call: TRBD1 (5 bases). Germline-derived CDR1 and CDR2 are SGHAT and FQNNGV. The CDR3 extends over 16 amino acids. V gave up 5 bases and J gave up 2 bases, with 15 bases separating them. The CDR3 loop reads CASSLGGRFTNEKLFF. The CDR3 coding sequence is TGTGCCAGCAGCCTGGGGGGTCGATTTACTAATGAAAAACTGTTTTTT.

The chain couples TRBV18 to TRBJ1-6; 9 bases agree with TRBD1. The length of the CDR3 is 14 residues. The junction had 2 bases not matched to a gene; V was cut back by 2 bases and J by 9 bases. CDR1 and CDR2 (germline): KGHSH, LQKENI. CDR3 in amino acids: CASSPTGGGSPLHF. In nucleotides, the CDR3 is TGTGCCAGCTCACCAACAGGGGGCGGTTCACCCCTCCACTTT.

The chain couples TRBV9 to TRBJ1-2; a possible D gene is TRBD1 (5 bases). Per the germline V gene, CDR1 is SGDLS and CDR2 is YYNGEE. The CDR3 is made up of 14 amino acids. Trimming left V 7 bases short and J 5 bases short, with 18 bases between. The CDR3 sequence: CASSRPGETYGYTF. The CDR3 DNA is TGTGCCAGCTCCCGGCCGGGGGAGACTTATGGCTACACCTTC.